These T cell receptor beta chains were read from a single sample in a study of T cell clones after liver transplantation. Assay used: immunoSEQ multiplex PCR; TCRdb lists only in-frame clones, some missing. The table lists 25,000 to 40,000 clones, around 96% of them singletons. Sample: CD8+ T cells from blood, taken 12 months after liver transplant. These receptors were collected from a human patient who received a liver transplant. The T cells may come from the graft donor. The CDR3 runs from the conserved cysteine through the conserved F or W. A D gene is named only where the DNA matches it firmly. Clone size, where shown, is once, few, many, or a class for clones that have expanded.

clone_size j_call v_call d_call cdr3_aa cdr3_nt
NA TRBJ2-2 TRBV11-2 TRBD1 CASSLDRQGANTGELFF TGTGCCAGCAGCTTAGACAGACAGGGGGCGAACACCGGGGAGCTGTTTTTT
NA TRBJ2-1 TRBV4-2 TRBD2 CASSQLGLAGGSDAYNEQFF TGTGCCAGCAGCCAACTAGGACTAGCGGGAGGCTCGGACGCCTACAATGAGCAGTTCTTC
NA TRBJ2-7 TRBV2 TRBD2 CAHGGDITYEQYF TGTGCCCACGGGGGGGACATAACCTACGAGCAGTACTTC
NA TRBJ2-7 TRBV6-5 NA CASSGPAYEQYF TGTGCCAGCAGTGGACCTGCCTACGAGCAGTACTTC
NA TRBJ2-7 TRBV7-3 TRBD1 CASSPGTGVHEQYF TGTGCCAGCAGCCCCGGGACAGGGGTACACGAGCAGTACTTC
NA TRBJ2-2 TRBV6-5 NA CASRTGTTNTGELFF TGTGCCAGCAGAACGGGGACCACGAACACCGGGGAGCTGTTTTTT
NA TRBJ2-3 TRBV5-6 TRBD2 CASTGVGGPPDTQYF TGTGCCAGCACCGGGGTGGGAGGGCCTCCAGATACGCAGTATTTT
NA TRBJ2-3 TRBV5-6 NA CASNWGSPTDTQYF TGTGCCAGCAACTGGGGAAGCCCCACAGATACGCAGTATTTT
NA TRBJ1-1 TRBV7-9 NA CASSNRESNTEAFF TGTGCCAGCAGCAACAGGGAGTCGAACACTGAAGCTTTCTTT
NA TRBJ2-3 TRBV9 TRBD2 CASSVAGGADTQYF TGTGCCAGCAGCGTAGCGGGAGGGGCAGATACGCAGTATTTT
NA TRBJ2-1 TRBV11-2 TRBD2 CASSLDGAGGFWDEQFF TGTGCCAGCAGCTTAGATGGCGCGGGAGGGTTCTGGGATGAGCAGTTCTTC
NA TRBJ1-5 TRBV6-1 NA CASRAAGDSNQPQHF TGTGCCAGCAGAGCGGCAGGAGATAGCAATCAGCCCCAGCATTTT
NA TRBJ2-1 TRBV5-1 NA CASSYDNEQFF TGCGCCAGCAGCTATGACAATGAGCAGTTCTTC
NA TRBJ2-5 TRBV6-5 NA CASSYSRQGLRETQYF TGTGCCAGCAGTTACTCTCGGCAGGGGTTGCGGGAGACCCAGTACTTC
NA TRBJ2-1 TRBV4-2 TRBD2 CASSQEGGLAYNEQFF TGTGCCAGCAGCCAAGAGGGGGGACTAGCTTACAATGAGCAGTTCTTC
NA TRBJ2-7 TRBV9 NA CASSAPGYEQYF TGTGCCAGCAGCGCCCCTGGGTACGAGCAGTACTTC
once TRBJ1-3 TRBV7-9 TRBD1 CASSPRTGGGPGNTIYF TGTGCCAGCAGCCCACGTACAGGGGGCGGCCCTGGAAACACCATATATTTT
NA TRBJ2-5 TRBV2 NA CASSTRLRQETQYF TGTGCCAGCAGTACCCGACTCCGCCAAGAGACCCAGTACTTC
NA TRBJ1-3 TRBV9 NA CASSVYSDSGNTIYF TGTGCCAGCAGCGTTTACAGTGACTCTGGAAACACCATATATTTT
once TRBJ1-1 TRBV6-5 NA CASSNRLEGSTEAFF TGTGCCAGCAGCAACAGGCTAGAAGGGAGCACTGAAGCTTTCTTT
NA TRBJ2-7 TRBV9 TRBD2 CASSVGGGTYEQYF TGTGCCAGCAGCGTAGGGGGAGGGACCTACGAGCAGTACTTC
NA TRBJ2-7 TRBV5-1 NA CASSLEAPRYEQYF TGCGCCAGCAGCTTGGAGGCACCCCGCTACGAGCAGTACTTC
NA TRBJ2-1 TRBV2 NA CASRGTYNEQFF TGTGCCAGCAGGGGGACTTACAATGAGCAGTTCTTC
NA TRBJ1-2 TRBV19 TRBD1 CASRQGGYGYTF TGTGCCAGCCGACAGGGGGGGTATGGCTACACCTTC
NA TRBJ2-7 TRBV7-3 TRBD2 CASSSEGGTYEQYF TGTGCCAGCAGCTCCGAGGGAGGGACCTACGAGCAGTACTTC
NA TRBJ2-1 TRBV29-1 NA CSVGSQSPGGYNEQFF TGCAGCGTTGGATCACAGAGCCCCGGGGGATACAATGAGCAGTTCTTC
NA TRBJ2-1 TRBV11-3 NA CASSSDAYEQFF TGTGCCAGCAGCTCCGACGCCTATGAGCAGTTCTTC
NA TRBJ1-5 TRBV6-6 TRBD1 CASSAGQGEDQPQHF TGTGCCAGCAGTGCGGGACAGGGAGAAGATCAGCCCCAGCATTTT